The source of this TCR beta chain is a study of T cells after yellow fever vaccination. Notes on the study in general: It was the secondary response that reached its peak faster, day 5 versus 15, but it was weaker.

TCRdb re-derived calls from the 5' RACE reads in MiXCR, one entry per CDR3 protein. The table includes roughly 250,000 distinct CDR3 sequences, approximately 12% detected once. Germline loops: CDR1 DFQATT, CDR2 SNEGSKA (reference sequence). V gave up 3 bases and J gave up 10 bases; unmatched junction bases: 9. The CDR3 has 14 residues. This clonotype was recorded a few times. Its antigen is unknown. The chain links TRBV20-1 to TRBJ1-6, with 7 bases matching TRBD1. The TCR was taken from a man aged 30 to 39 who received the YFV17D yellow fever vaccine. This specimen was CD4+ T cells sorted from PBMCs, taken 45 days after the yellow fever booster vaccination. The CDR3 nucleotides are TGCAGTGCTAGCCAGACAGGGAGTTTGTCACCCCTCCACTTT. Residues: CSASQTGSLSPLHF.